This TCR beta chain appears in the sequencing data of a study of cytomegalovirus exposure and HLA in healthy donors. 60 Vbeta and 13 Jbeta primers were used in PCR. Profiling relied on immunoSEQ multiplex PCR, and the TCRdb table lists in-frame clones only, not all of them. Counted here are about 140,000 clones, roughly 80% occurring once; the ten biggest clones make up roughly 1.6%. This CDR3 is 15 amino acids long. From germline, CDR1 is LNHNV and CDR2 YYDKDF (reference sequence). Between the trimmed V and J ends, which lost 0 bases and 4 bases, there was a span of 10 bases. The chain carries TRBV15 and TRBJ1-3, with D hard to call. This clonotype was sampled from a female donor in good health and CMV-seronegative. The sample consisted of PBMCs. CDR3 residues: CATSRDRDPGNTIYF. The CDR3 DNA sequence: TGTGCCACCAGCAGAGATCGGGATCCGGGAAACACCATATATTTT.